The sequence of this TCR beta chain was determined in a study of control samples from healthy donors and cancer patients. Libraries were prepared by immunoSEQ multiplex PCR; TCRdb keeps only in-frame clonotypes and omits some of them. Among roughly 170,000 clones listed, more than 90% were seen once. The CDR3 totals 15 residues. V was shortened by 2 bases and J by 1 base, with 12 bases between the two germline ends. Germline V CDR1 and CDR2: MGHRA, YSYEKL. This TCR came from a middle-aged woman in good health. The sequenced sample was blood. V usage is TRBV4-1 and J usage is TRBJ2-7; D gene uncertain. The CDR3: CASSQLFLSSYEQYF. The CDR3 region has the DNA TGCGCCAGCAGCCAACTATTCTTATCTTCCTACGAGCAGTACTTC.